The 29 T cell receptor beta chains below come from one sample, sequenced in a study of shared clonotypes between healthy human individuals. Profiling relied on immunoSEQ multiplex PCR, and the TCRdb table lists in-frame clones only, not all of them. The repertoire includes about 2 million clones, roughly 96% of them detected once, and more than 0.1% sits in the top ten. Sequencing was done on a sample of naive CD4+ T cells sorted from blood. Subset: CD45RA+ positively selected. Receptors originate from a man younger than 35 in good health.

The J gene is TRBJ2-7, the V gene TRBV9, with 7 bases identical to TRBD1. Germline V gene sequence: CDR1 SGDLS, CDR2 YYNGEE. V lost 4 bases to trimming and J lost 5 bases; unmatched junction nucleotides: 6. This CDR3 region has 13 residues. CDR3 DNA sequence: TGTGCCAGCAGCCCTCGGGACAGCCACGAGCAGTACTTC. This codes for CASSPRDSHEQYF.

This chain uses TRBV19 with TRBJ2-7; perhaps D is TRBD1 or TRBD2 (6 bases each). V was clipped by 10 bases and J by 2 bases, with 18 bases between them. From germline, CDR1 is LNHDA and CDR2 SQIVND (reference sequence). The CDR3 has 14 amino acids. In nucleotides, the CDR3 is TGTGCCACATCAAGAGGGGGGATTGCCTACGAGCAGTACTTC. Protein: CATSRGGIAYEQYF.

This clone was detected once. This rearrangement joins TRBV18 to TRBJ1-1, with 10 bases identical to TRBD1. The length of the CDR3 is 15 residues. Germline V gene data show CDR1 as KGHSH and CDR2 as LQKENI. With V trimmed by 1 base and J by 5 bases, 4 bases remained unmatched. The CDR3 here is CASSPRTGGETEAFF. For the CDR3, the DNA is TGTGCCAGCTCACCACGGACAGGGGGGGAGACTGAAGCTTTCTTT. Filled out from reference TRBV18 and TRBJ1-1, the complete variable domain reads NAGVMQNPRHLVRRRGQEARLRCSPMKGHSHVYWYRQLPEEGLKFMVYLQKENIIDESGMPKERFSAEFPKEGPSILRIQQVVRGDSAAYFCASSPRTGGETEAFFGQGTRLTVV.

The chain links TRBV6-1 to TRBJ1-6; TRBD1 is a possible D gene (6 bases). V shed 2 bases and J shed 7 bases, with 15 bases lying between them. Per the germline V gene, CDR1 is MNHNS and CDR2 is SASEGT. There are 16 residues in the CDR3. The CDR3 DNA sequence: TGTGCCAGCAGTGAAAACCCAGGGGTGTTAAATTCACCCCTCCACTTT. Residues: CASSENPGVLNSPLHF.

The genes are TRBV18 and TRBJ2-7, with TRBD1 identical over 8 bases. The V gene's germline CDR1 is KGHSH and CDR2 LQKENI. J gave up 3 bases and V 2 bases, and 3 bases lay outside the gene matches. This CDR3 contains 14 residues. The CDR3, as DNA: TGTGCCAGCTCACCAGACAGGGGTCACTACGAGCAGTACTTC. It specifies CASSPDRGHYEQYF.

The CDR3 region is CASSPAEGGGQYF. CDR3 nucleotide sequence: TGTGCCAGCAGTCCCGCGGAGGGAGGAGGGCAGTACTTC. This chain connects TRBV27 to TRBJ2-7; D is possibly TRBD2 (6 bases). V shed 5 bases and J shed 9 bases, with 17 bases lying between them. Germline loops: CDR1 MNHEY, CDR2 SMNVEV (reference sequence). The CDR3 runs to 13 residues.

This chain joins TRBV12-5 and TRBJ2-7, with 12 bases aligning to TRBD1. There are 18 residues in the CDR3. Germline V gene lookup returns CDR1 LGHNT and CDR2 FRNRAP. Trimming cost V 6 bases and J 5 bases; bases outside gene matches: 17. In DNA, the CDR3 is TGTGCTAGTGGCTACGACCCACAGGTCGGGACAGGGGGCCACGAGCAGTACTTC. Translated: CASGYDPQVGTGGHEQYF. The whole variable domain, remainder taken from reference TRBV12-5 and TRBJ2-7, is DARVTQTPRHKVTEMGQEVTMRCQPILGHNTVFWYRQTMMQGLELLAYFRNRAPLDDSGMPKDRFSAEMPDATLATLKIQPSEPRDSAVYFCASGYDPQVGTGGHEQYFGPGTRLTVT.

The chain recombines TRBV6-5 with TRBJ1-2; 9 nucleotides match TRBD1. J was trimmed by 4 bases and V by 5 bases; bases with no gene match: 8. The CDR3 has 15 residues. The germline V gene encodes CDR1 MNHEY and CDR2 SVGAGI. This chain's CDR3 is CASSVNRGRTYGYTF. CDR3 DNA: TGTGCCAGCAGTGTCAACAGGGGGCGCACCTATGGCTACACCTTC.

This clone was seen just once. The CDR3 loop reads CASRSMNTEAFF. The CDR3 nucleotides are TGTGCCAGCAGATCTATGAACACTGAAGCTTTCTTT. The chain is built from TRBV28 and TRBJ1-1; no definite D call. The germline V and J ends were trimmed by 6 bases and 0 bases, with 5 bases remaining between them. CDR1 and CDR2 from the germline V gene are MDHEN and SYDVKM. The CDR3 loop spans 12 amino acids.

The V call is TRBV11-2, the J call TRBJ2-1; the D is unclear. This CDR3 has 13 amino acids. Germline-derived CDR1 and CDR2 are SGHAT and FQNNGV. Between the trimmed V and J ends, which lost 4 bases and 14 bases, there was a span of 18 bases. The chain's CDR3 is CASSSLLGGMEFF. CDR3 bases: TGTGCCAGCAGCTCTCTATTGGGTGGTATGGAGTTCTTC. The whole variable domain, remainder taken from reference TRBV11-2 and TRBJ2-1, is EAGVAQSPRYKIIEKRQSVAFWCNPISGHATLYWYQQILGQGPKLLIQFQNNGVVDDSQLPKDRFSAERLKGVDSTLKIQPAKLEDSAVYLCASSSLLGGMEFFGPGTRLTVL.

The rearrangement uses TRBV5-1 and TRBJ1-2; D is possibly TRBD1 (6 bases). CDR1 is SGHRS, CDR2 YFSETQ, per germline. This CDR3 comprises 14 residues. With 4 bases removed from V and 3 bases from J, the gap between germline ends came to 13 bases. CDR3 region: CASSGQIGYYGYTF. Here the CDR3 DNA reads TGCGCCAGCAGCGGACAGATAGGGTACTATGGCTACACCTTC.

The chain recombines TRBV25-1 with TRBJ1-4; TRBD1 is a possible D gene (6 bases). Germline V gene sequence: CDR1 MGHDK, CDR2 SYGVNS. The CDR3 is 15 residues long. Trimming took 7 bases from V and 4 from J, leaving 16 bases between them. The CDR3 sequence is CASTTGQGYNEKLFF. In DNA, the CDR3 is TGTGCCAGCACCACCGGGCAGGGGTATAATGAAAAACTGTTTTTT.

In DNA form, the CDR3 reads TGTGCCAGCAGACTCGCTAGCGGGAGGATTCACGAGCAGTACTTC. Translated, it gives CASRLASGRIHEQYF. The chain links TRBV6-1 to TRBJ2-7; the match to TRBD2 covers 11 bases. This CDR3 is built from 15 residues. The germline CDR1 and CDR2 sequences are MNHNS and SASEGT. Germline trimming cut 6 bases from V and 5 bases from J; bases unmatched to any gene: 9.

The chain recombines TRBV5-1 with TRBJ1-6; the match to TRBD1 covers 7 bases. CDR1 SGHRS and CDR2 YFSETQ come from the germline V gene. With 0 bases clipped from V and 14 bases from J, the junction kept 14 bases outside the gene matches. The CDR3 contains 16 residues. The CDR3 spells CASSLEGAYQLGSLHF. CDR3 nucleotide sequence: TGCGCCAGCAGCTTGGAGGGGGCCTACCAACTCGGGTCCCTCCACTTT.

This clone was counted between two and nine times. Other DNA sequences in this sample translate to the same CDR3. This chain links TRBV19 with TRBJ1-6; D remains unclear. Trimming removed 5 bases from V and 0 bases from J, with 8 bases in between. This CDR3 is 15 amino acids long. CDR1 and CDR2 (germline): LNHDA, SQIVND (reference sequence). The CDR3 DNA reads TGTGCCAGTAGTGAGGGCAGCTCCTATAATTCACCCCTCCACTTT. This codes for CASSEGSSYNSPLHF.

The chain couples TRBV6-5 to TRBJ2-5; a weak D match, TRBD1 (5 bases). CDR3 length: 14 amino acids. V lost 2 bases, J lost 5 bases, and 12 bases lay in between. CDR1 is MNHEY and CDR2 is SVGAGI in the germline V gene. CDR3 residues: CASSYGQGWETQYF. The CDR3 nucleotides are TGTGCCAGCAGTTACGGCCAGGGCTGGGAGACCCAGTACTTC.

This clone was found once. The chain recombines TRBV7-9 with TRBJ1-5, with D uncertain. The CDR3 consists of 13 residues. Deletions cut 2 bases from V and 3 bases from J, with 5 bases between. From germline, CDR1 is SEHNR and CDR2 FQNEAQ (reference sequence). The CDR3 region has the DNA TGTGCCAGCAGCTTACAGGACAATCAGCCCCAGCATTTT. Translating gives CASSLQDNQPQHF. Full variable domain (remainder filled in from reference TRBV7-9 and TRBJ1-5): DTGVSQNPRHKITKRGQNVTFRCDPISEHNRLYWYRQTLGQGPEFLTYFQNEAQLEKSRLLSDRFSAERPKGSFSTLEIQRTEQGDSAMYLCASSLQDNQPQHFGDGTRLSIL.

The V and J genes are TRBV2 and TRBJ2-3; D gene unclear. This CDR3 is built from 12 residues. Between the trimmed V and J ends, which lost 7 bases and 4 bases, there was a span of 9 bases. Per the germline V gene, CDR1 is SNHLY and CDR2 is FYNNEI. CDR3: CASKPQADTQYF. CDR3 in DNA: TGTGCCAGCAAGCCCCAGGCAGATACGCAGTATTTT.

The chain combines TRBV27 with TRBJ2-5; D may correspond to TRBD1 or TRBD2 (5 bases each). The CDR3 totals 16 residues. V lost 1 base and J lost 3, with 15 bases in between. The germline V gene has CDR1 MNHEY and CDR2 SMNVEV (reference sequence). CDR3 loop: CASSLYRGPREETQYF. The DNA for the CDR3 is TGTGCCAGCAGTTTATACCGGGGACCAAGGGAAGAGACCCAGTACTTC.

Worth noting for this clone: This CDR3 is also generated by other DNA sequences in the sample. V gene TRBV5-1 combines with J gene TRBJ2-1, with 9 bases aligning to TRBD1. Trimming removed 0 bases from V and 4 bases from J; junction bases left unmatched: 2. The CDR3 is 15 residues long. CDR1 and CDR2 from the germline V gene are SGHRS and YFSETQ. CDR3 amino acids: CASSLEGQGYNEQFF. CDR3 nucleotide sequence: TGCGCCAGCAGCTTGGAGGGACAGGGTTACAATGAGCAGTTCTTC.

The chain employs TRBV6-1 and TRBJ1-1; TRBD1 matches 10 bases. This CDR3 comprises 14 residues. After removal of 4 bases from V and 6 bases from J, the junction contained 5 bases not matched to a gene. The germline V gene encodes CDR1 MNHNS and CDR2 SASEGT. The CDR3 here is CASSGQGARAEAFF. Written as DNA, the CDR3 is TGTGCCAGCAGTGGACAGGGGGCGAGGGCTGAAGCTTTCTTT.

As for this clone: The sample holds other DNA sequences that translate to the same CDR3. This chain links TRBV5-1 with TRBJ2-1, with 10 bases fitting TRBD2. V shed 0 bases and J 6 bases; nucleotides not matched to a gene: 3. There are 15 residues in the CDR3. Germline CDR1 reads SGHRS; CDR2 reads YFSETQ. CDR3 in DNA: TGCGCCAGCAGCTTGGGACTAGCGGGTATCAATGAGCAGTTCTTC. It translates to CASSLGLAGINEQFF.

The chain couples TRBV7-8 to TRBJ2-7; TRBD2 agrees at 13 bases. V gave up 8 bases and J gave up 0 bases; unmatched junction bases: 10. Germline lookup yields CDR1 SGHVS and CDR2 FQNEAQ. The CDR3 spans 17 residues. The CDR3 sequence is CASGTFRTSGGSYEQYF. The CDR3 nucleotides read TGTGCCAGCGGAACGTTTCGGACTAGCGGGGGCTCCTACGAGCAGTACTTC.

This clone was observed once. This chain connects TRBV29-1 to TRBJ1-1, with D possibly TRBD1 on 6 matching bases. Trimming took off 7 bases at V and 4 bases at J, with 16 bases between the two ends. The CDR3 is 13 residues long. Germline values: CDR1 SQVTM, CDR2 ANQGSEA. The DNA for the CDR3 is TGCAGCGCTGTGGGGGGGCCGGGCACTGAAGCTTTCTTT. Protein: CSAVGGPGTEAFF.

The rearrangement joins TRBV29-1 to TRBJ2-3, with 7 positions matching TRBD1. V dropped 4 bases and J dropped 7; count of bases not matched to a gene: 11. The CDR3 is 14 residues long. Germline CDR1 reads SQVTM; CDR2 reads ANQGSEA. Written as DNA, the CDR3 is TGCAGCGTTGTAAGGGGACAGAAAGACCATACGCAGTATTTT. Its protein is CSVVRGQKDHTQYF.

CDR3 nucleotides: TGTGCCAGCAGCTTAGATGCCCCTTCACCCCTCCACTTT. Translated: CASSLDAPSPLHF. V gene TRBV7-2 combines with J gene TRBJ1-6; D is ambiguous. The germline V gene encodes CDR1 SGHTA and CDR2 FQGNSA. V was shortened by 1 base and J by 9 bases, with 7 bases between the two germline ends. The CDR3 loop spans 13 amino acids.

This sequence joins TRBV11-2 and TRBJ1-5; D possibly corresponds to TRBD1 (5 bases). Germline V gene sequence: CDR1 SGHAT, CDR2 FQNNGV. There are 13 residues in the CDR3. The V end was cut by 1 base, the J end by 7 bases, with 8 bases between. CDR3 in DNA: TGTGCCAGCAGCTTAGGAAGGGGCCAGCCCCAGCATTTT. Amino acid sequence: CASSLGRGQPQHF.

Note on this clone: Different DNA sequences within this sample yield the same CDR3. The chain recombines TRBV7-9 with TRBJ1-4; no reliable D call. Germline V gene data show CDR1 as SEHNR and CDR2 as FQNEAQ (reference sequence). The V gene lost 5 bases and the J gene lost 8 bases, with 9 bases spanning the gap. There are 12 residues in the CDR3. CDR3 region: CASSPPGEKLFF. CDR3 bases: TGTGCCAGCAGCCCCCCTGGAGAAAAACTGTTTTTT.

The chain couples TRBV2 to TRBJ2-3; 10 bases are a match to TRBD2. The germline CDR1 and CDR2 sequences are SNHLY and FYNNEI. Trimming removed 3 bases from V and 4 bases from J; junction bases left unmatched: 7. The CDR3 totals 16 residues. CDR3 region: CASSDATSGHPDTQYF. The DNA for the CDR3 is TGTGCCAGCAGTGACGCGACTAGCGGGCACCCAGATACGCAGTATTTT.